The source of this T cell receptor beta chain is a study of cytomegalovirus exposure and HLA in healthy donors. Study information: HLA-typed donors contributed 65 million to 95 million unique TCRs, which were held in an early data release. Overall study results and limits: For TCR beta chains, V- and J-gene trimming was later linked to a missense DCLRE1C variant. Most TCR sequences were rare, but some public TCRs occurred in many donors.

As concerns this clone: What it binds is not known. The same CDR3 can be traced to other DNA sequences in this sample.

Though nominally healthy at sampling, donors likely had unrecorded immune exposures. Amplification used 60 Vbeta primers and 13 Jbeta primers. Assay: immunoSEQ multiplex PCR; the TCRdb copy retains only in-frame clones and omits some. The sample lists around 150,000 clones; around 65% were seen once. Germline CDR1 SGHDN, CDR2 FVKESK. The CDR3 runs 14 residues. The germline V and J ends were trimmed by 5 bases and 4 bases, with 13 bases remaining between them. Sequenced sample: PBMCs. This TCR derives from a woman in her thirties or forties in good health and CMV-seropositive. V gene TRBV14 combines with J gene TRBJ2-3, with D maybe TRBD2 (7 bases). CDR3 bases: TGTGCCAGCAGCTTGGGGGGGCCGTCAGATACGCAGTATTTT. Translated, it gives CASSLGGPSDTQYF.